These 31 T cell receptor beta chains share one sample of origin, sequenced in a study of shared clonotypes between healthy human individuals (dated by TCRdb to 2019 to 2021). Library preparation used the immunoSEQ multiplex PCR assay. TCRdb retrieved this table from immuneACCESS and kept in-frame rearrangements only. Not all clones are present; in checked studies, unresolved V genes account for under half, and no reason is known for the remainder. Recorded for this sample are 110,000 or so clones; under 70% of them occurred a single time. About 25% of the sample lies in the top ten. The source material was memory CD8+ T cells sorted from blood. The cell subset or site label of this sample denotes: CD45RO+ cells pooled with CCR7-negative TemRA cells. These receptors all stem from a woman in her 30s in good health.

V and J are TRBV11-2 and TRBJ2-7; D ambiguous. V was shortened by 0 bases and J by 7 bases, with 13 bases between the two germline ends. The CDR3 length is 14 residues. Germline V gives CDR1 SGHAT, CDR2 FQNNGV. The CDR3 is CASSLDLNPKEQYF. As DNA, the CDR3 is TGTGCCAGCAGCTTAGACCTTAACCCAAAGGAGCAGTACTTC.

DNA of the CDR3: TGCGCCACCAAGGGGGGTCTCCACGGCGAGCAGTACTTC. Amino acid sequence: CATKGGLHGEQYF. The J gene is TRBJ2-7, the V gene TRBV5-1; D could derive from TRBD1 or TRBD2 (6 bases each). Deletions cut 9 bases from V and 6 bases from J, with 19 bases between. This CDR3 comprises 13 residues. Germline CDR1 and CDR2: SGHRS and YFSETQ.

The V call is TRBV14, the J call TRBJ1-1; D is possibly TRBD1 (5 bases). The CDR3 is made up of 16 amino acids. Germline V gives CDR1 SGHDN, CDR2 FVKESK. Trimming took 5 bases from V and 0 from J, leaving 16 bases between them. CDR3 amino acids: CASSRYPGRMNTEAFF. As DNA, the CDR3 is TGTGCCAGCAGCAGATACCCGGGACGTATGAACACTGAAGCTTTCTTT.

This rearrangement joins TRBV7-8 to TRBJ2-7; TRBD2 agrees at 16 bases. V was pared by 5 bases and J by 4 bases, with 11 bases of the junction left unmatched. Germline CDR1 reads SGHVS; CDR2 reads FQNEAQ. The length of the CDR3 is 18 residues. CDR3 amino acids: CASSPGTSGRGGLYEQYF. CDR3 bases: TGTGCCAGCAGCCCCGGGACTAGCGGGAGGGGTGGGTTGTACGAGCAGTACTTC.

The chain links TRBV11-2 to TRBJ2-5; 9 bases agree with TRBD2. CDR3 length: 15 residues. The V gene's germline CDR1 is SGHAT and CDR2 FQNNGV. The junction had 7 bases not matched to a gene; V was cut back by 3 bases and J by 5 bases. The CDR3 DNA sequence: TGTGCCAGCAGCTTCCAGGCGGGAGGGGCGGAGACCCAGTACTTC. Encoded protein: CASSFQAGGAETQYF. Based on the CDR3 plus reference TRBV11-2 and TRBJ2-5, the full variable domain is EAGVAQSPRYKIIEKRQSVAFWCNPISGHATLYWYQQILGQGPKLLIQFQNNGVVDDSQLPKDRFSAERLKGVDSTLKIQPAKLEDSAVYLCASSFQAGGAETQYFGPGTRLLVL.

The V call is TRBV6-1, the J call TRBJ1-3; no reliable D call. Trimming took off 2 bases at V and 0 bases at J, with 8 bases between the two ends. The CDR3 spans 15 residues. From germline, CDR1 is MNHNS and CDR2 SASEGT. The CDR3 DNA reads as TGTGCCAGCAGTGAACGGAGCGGCTCTGGAAACACCATATATTTT. It translates to CASSERSGSGNTIYF.

This clone was counted a few times. The chain is built from TRBV9 and TRBJ2-1, with D unclear. Between the trimmed V and J ends, which lost 2 bases and 7 bases, there was a span of 16 bases. The CDR3 loop spans 15 amino acids. The germline gives CDR1 SGDLS, CDR2 YYNGEE. Here the CDR3 DNA reads TGTGCCAGCAGCGTCTCACCGTCACTTGGTAATGAGCAGTTCTTC. Translation gives CASSVSPSLGNEQFF.

The chain joins TRBV7-2 to TRBJ2-7; D is possibly TRBD2 (5 bases). The V gene's germline CDR1 is SGHTA and CDR2 FQGNSA. CDR3 size: 15 residues. The V gene lost 5 bases and the J gene lost 3 bases, with 17 bases spanning the gap. Here the CDR3 DNA reads TGTGCCAGCAGCCTCCGGGATGCCGTGTACTACGAGCAGTACTTC. This sequence encodes CASSLRDAVYYEQYF.

This chain joins TRBV6-6 and TRBJ1-2, with D unclear. The V gene's germline CDR1 is MNHNY and CDR2 SVGAGI (reference sequence). The V and J ends lost 0 bases and 4 bases respectively, with 12 bases between them. The CDR3 length is 15 residues. The CDR3 region has the DNA TGTGCCAGCAGTTACTCGAGGACCGAAAGCTATGGCTACACCTTC. It specifies CASSYSRTESYGYTF.

J is TRBJ1-3 and V is TRBV28; D unresolved. The CDR3 is made up of 17 amino acids. Germline V gene sequence: CDR1 MDHEN, CDR2 SYDVKM. The V gene lost 5 bases and the J gene lost 0 bases, with 17 bases spanning the gap. In DNA, the CDR3 is TGTGCCAGCAGTCCGTGGGAACAGCTAAGCTCTGGAAACACCATATATTTT. Encoded protein: CASSPWEQLSSGNTIYF.

The chain links TRBV6-1 to TRBJ1-1; D gene unclear. The CDR3 length is 13 residues. Between the trimmed V and J ends, which lost 3 bases and 4 bases, there was a span of 9 bases. Germline lookup yields CDR1 MNHNS and CDR2 SASEGT. CDR3 residues: CASSEEEGTEAFF. In nucleotides, the CDR3 is TGTGCCAGCAGTGAGGAGGAAGGCACTGAAGCTTTCTTT.

This sequence joins TRBV5-1 and TRBJ2-7; D is possibly TRBD2 (5 bases). Trimming left V 0 bases short and J 3 bases short, with 7 bases between. Germline values: CDR1 SGHRS, CDR2 YFSETQ. The CDR3 loop spans 13 amino acids. This chain's CDR3 is CASSLGSGYEQYF. For the CDR3, the DNA is TGCGCCAGCAGCTTGGGGAGCGGCTACGAGCAGTACTTC.

This clone showed up just a few times. The chain carries TRBV4-1 and TRBJ1-5, with 8 bases matching TRBD1. With V trimmed by 3 bases and J by 10 bases, 11 bases remained unmatched. CDR1 and CDR2 (germline): MGHRA, YSYEKL. There are 15 residues in the CDR3. This chain's CDR3 is CASSHSKTGEQPQHF. The DNA of the CDR3 is TGCGCCAGCAGCCATTCAAAGACAGGGGAGCAACCCCAGCATTTT.

This clone has just a few counts. The chain has TRBV21-1 and TRBJ1-4; the table gives TRBD1 as D, unverified against the DNA. TRBV21-1 is noted as a pseudogene. The CDR3 length is 15 residues. CDR3 bases: TGTGCCAGCAGCACCCAGGGGGCAACTAATGAAAAACTGTTTTTT. The encoded protein is CASSTQGATNEKLFF.

The J gene is TRBJ1-1, the V gene TRBV25-1; 8 bases agree with TRBD1. Unmatched junction bases numbered 8, after V lost 3 bases and J lost 8 bases. This CDR3 contains 14 residues. Per germline, CDR1 MGHDK and CDR2 SYGVNS. The CDR3 DNA is TGTGCCAGCAGTGAGCCCGGGACAGGCCAAGAAGCTTTCTTT. Translation gives CASSEPGTGQEAFF.

This clone was found a few times. The chain joins TRBV9 to TRBJ2-5; 10 bases line up with TRBD2. This CDR3 region has 16 residues. The germline gives CDR1 SGDLS, CDR2 YYNGEE. V gave up 0 bases and J gave up 9 bases; unmatched junction bases: 11. In nucleotides, the CDR3 is TGTGCCAGCAGCGTAGCTTCTAGCGGGGGCTCGATGGCCCAGTACTTC. Translated: CASSVASSGGSMAQYF. Variable domain in full (rest from reference TRBV9 and TRBJ2-5): DSGVTQTPKHLITATGQRVTLRCSPRSGDLSVYWYQQSLDQGLQFLIQYYNGEERAKGNILERFSAQQFPDLHSELNLSSLELGDSALYFCASSVASSGGSMAQYFGPGTRLLVL.

V usage is TRBV25-1 and J usage is TRBJ1-1; D remains unclear. Germline CDR1 is MGHDK and CDR2 is SYGVNS. With 3 bases removed from V and 2 bases from J, the gap between germline ends came to 10 bases. The CDR3 extends over 14 amino acids. The CDR3 spells CASSEGTRNTEAFF. CDR3 coding DNA: TGTGCCAGCAGTGAGGGTACACGAAACACTGAAGCTTTCTTT.

About this clone itself: One end of the junction is discordant with germline, which a read error may explain. The V and J genes are TRBV10-3 and TRBJ2-7, with 7 bases fitting TRBD2. Germline V CDR1 and CDR2: ENHRY, SYGVKD. The CDR3 has 10 residues. The CDR3 region is CAIGDYEQCF. The CDR3 nucleotides are TGTGCCATCGGGGACTACGAGCAGTGCTTC.

The chain uses TRBV19 and TRBJ2-1, with 7 bases matching TRBD2. Germline-derived CDR1 and CDR2 are LNHDA and SQIVND (reference sequence). The CDR3 runs 14 residues. V trimming: 3 bases; J trimming: 10 bases; junction bases outside the gene matches: 9. The chain's CDR3 is CASSIWGGTGEQFF. Written as DNA, the CDR3 is TGTGCCAGTAGTATCTGGGGGGGGACGGGAGAGCAGTTCTTC.

The chain joins TRBV25-1 to TRBJ2-1; maybe TRBD1 (5 bases). Looked up from germline, CDR1 is MGHDK and CDR2 is SYGVNS. The CDR3 runs to 16 residues. V dropped 3 bases and J dropped 6 bases, with 18 bases sitting between them. CDR3 in DNA: TGTGCCAGCAGTGAGTCGACCCAGGGCGAAATCAATGAGCAGTTCTTC. This sequence encodes CASSESTQGEINEQFF.

This rearrangement joins TRBV30 to TRBJ1-1; a possible D gene is TRBD1 (5 bases). Germline lookup yields CDR1 GTSNPN and CDR2 SVGIG (reference sequence). CDR3 length: 13 amino acids. The V end was cut by 3 bases, the J end by 0 bases, with 8 bases between. The CDR3 bases are TGTGCCTGGAGCCGGACACTGAACACTGAAGCTTTCTTT. This encodes CAWSRTLNTEAFF.

The rearrangement uses TRBV4-2 and TRBJ2-5; D may be TRBD2 (6 bases). The CDR3 runs 18 residues. Germline V gene data show CDR1 as LGHNA and CDR2 as YNFKEQ. Trimming left V 0 bases short and J 1 base short, with 18 bases between. CDR3 amino acids: CASSQDLLGGSGQETQYF. In DNA, the CDR3 is TGTGCCAGCAGCCAAGATCTACTAGGAGGTAGCGGCCAAGAGACCCAGTACTTC.

This chain uses TRBV12-5 with TRBJ2-1, with D perhaps matching TRBD1 or TRBD2 (5 bases each). Germline V gene data show CDR1 as LGHNT and CDR2 as FRNRAP. Trimming pared 3 bases from V and 8 bases from J, leaving 11 bases between. The CDR3 is 13 amino acids. CDR3 sequence: CASGFWGSDEQFF. As DNA, the CDR3 is TGTGCTAGTGGTTTCTGGGGGTCCGATGAGCAGTTCTTC.

J is TRBJ1-4 and V is TRBV5-5; the match to TRBD1 covers 9 bases. This CDR3 is built from 17 residues. Germline lookup yields CDR1 SGHKS and CDR2 YYEKEE (reference sequence). V was clipped by 4 bases and J by 0 bases; unmatched bases: 7. CDR3 sequence (DNA): TGTGCCAGCAGCGCAGGACAGGGGATTCCAACTAATGAAAAACTGTTTTTT. As protein: CASSAGQGIPTNEKLFF.

This chain connects TRBV10-2 to TRBJ2-7, with a possible D match to TRBD1 (5 bases). The CDR3 is made up of 15 amino acids. Looked up from germline, CDR1 is WSHSY and CDR2 is SAAADI. V dropped 8 bases and J dropped 2 bases, with 19 bases sitting between them. CDR3 nucleotides: TGCGCCAGCGCCCCAATGACAGTTACCCCCTACGAGCAGTACTTC. Protein: CASAPMTVTPYEQYF.

The sample holds a few counts of this clone. J is TRBJ1-1 and V is TRBV30; D call uncertain. Germline assignment: CDR1 GTSNPN and CDR2 SVGIG (reference sequence). Between the trimmed V and J ends, which lost 2 bases and 6 bases, there was a span of 7 bases. The CDR3 has 11 residues. The CDR3 region has the DNA TGTGCCTGGAGTTGGAGGGCTGAAGCTTTCTTT. It codes for CAWSWRAEAFF.

V gene TRBV9 combines with J gene TRBJ2-1, with D tentatively TRBD2 (6 bases). Trimming cost V 3 bases and J 9 bases, with 13 bases left between them. Germline-derived CDR1 and CDR2 are SGDLS and YYNGEE. CDR3 length: 13 residues. CDR3 region: CASSAGGASEQFF. CDR3 DNA: TGTGCCAGCAGCGCCGGAGGGGCTAGTGAGCAGTTCTTC.

J is TRBJ1-2 and V is TRBV6-5; D might be TRBD1 (6 bases). Germline CDR1 and CDR2: MNHEY and SVGAGI. Trimming took 1 base from V and 4 from J, leaving 10 bases between them. The CDR3 spans 14 residues. CDR3 sequence reads: CASSYWGASYGYTF. The CDR3 bases are TGTGCCAGCAGTTACTGGGGGGCCTCCTATGGCTACACCTTC.

This sequence joins TRBV7-8 and TRBJ2-7; possibly TRBD1 for D (5 bases). The CDR3 has 15 amino acids. V shed 4 bases and J shed 0 bases, with 13 bases lying between them. Germline CDR1 reads SGHVS; CDR2 reads FQNEAQ. This CDR3 is CASSSTGISSYEQYF. The CDR3 nucleotides read TGTGCCAGCAGCTCCACAGGCATTAGCTCCTACGAGCAGTACTTC.

CDR3: CASSSWTGGFPYEQYF. CDR3 nucleotide sequence: TGTGCCAGCAGTTCATGGACAGGGGGATTTCCCTACGAGCAGTACTTC. This chain joins TRBV6-5 and TRBJ2-7; TRBD1 matches at 10 bases. CDR1 is MNHEY, CDR2 SVGAGI, per germline. The ends lost 4 bases at V and 2 bases at J; junction bases unmatched: 8. This CDR3 region has 16 residues.

This clone was detected once. The V call is TRBV9, the J call TRBJ2-3; D possibly matches TRBD1 or TRBD2 (5 bases each). There are 15 residues in the CDR3. The ends were cut back, 0 bases at V and 1 base at J, with 9 bases in the middle. Looked up from germline, CDR1 is SGDLS and CDR2 is YYNGEE. CDR3 DNA: TGTGCCAGCAGCGTAGGAGGGGCCGGCACAGATACGCAGTATTTT. This sequence encodes CASSVGGAGTDTQYF.